This T cell receptor (beta chain) was sequenced during a study of cytomegalovirus exposure and HLA in healthy donors. Broader study findings: It was reported that the classifier diagnosed cytomegalovirus status with high specificity and sensitivity in both the original and validation cohorts. The study flagged some 170 TCR beta chains as cytomegalovirus-associated. Subsequent analysis revealed that first-cohort TCR clusters tended to co-occur in the 120 or so validation repertoires.

The donors were in the approximately 130-subject validation cohort, distinct from the 666-subject first cohort. The CDR3 runs 14 residues. CDR1 is SEHNR, CDR2 FQNEAQ, per germline (reference sequence). V lost 5 bases and J lost 5; bases outside the gene matches: 2. Method: immunoSEQ multiplex PCR; TCRdb's copy keeps in-frame clones and lacks some. The sample includes about 74,000 clones, 94% of them seen just once. This clone was detected a few times. The antigen is undetermined. The V gene is TRBV7-9, the J gene TRBJ2-7, with 14 bases matching TRBD2. This TCR was recovered from a man aged 18 to 29 in good health and CMV-seropositive. Sequencing was performed on PBMCs. The DNA for the CDR3 is TGTGCCAGCAGCCCGGGACTAGCGGGAGACGAGCAGTACTTC. Amino acid sequence: CASSPGLAGDEQYF.